This T cell receptor beta chain was obtained from a study of T cell changes during pregnancy in multiple sclerosis. The length of the CDR3 is 14 residues. CDR1 SGHTA and CDR2 FQGNSA come from the germline V gene. V lost 5 bases and J lost 4, with 13 bases in between. The assay was immunoSEQ multiplex PCR, and TCRdb's table has in-frame clones only and misses some. The sample has 30,000 to 45,000 clones; about nine tenths are singletons. The TCR originated in a female donor in good health, enrolled as a control in a pregnancy study. The sample in question was CD4+ T cells from peripheral blood mononuclear cells, obtained in the second trimester of pregnancy. The chain links TRBV7-2 to TRBJ2-3; D is perhaps TRBD2 (5 bases). The CDR3 bases are TGTGCCAGCAGCCCAAGGTGGGAGTCAGATACGCAGTATTTT. Residues: CASSPRWESDTQYF.